Following are 31 T cell receptor beta chains from one sample sequenced in a study of blood T cell repertoires in COVID-19. TCRdb's table, derived via immunoSEQ multiplex PCR, lists solely in-frame clones and lacks some. The table shows fewer than 100,000 clones, with 80% to 90% occurring only once. The sequencing input was peripheral blood. Every receptor here comes from a human donor in a cohort sampled during active COVID-19.

The rearrangement joins TRBV5-1 to TRBJ1-2, with 9 bases aligning to TRBD1. The V and J ends lost 4 bases and 2 bases, in that order; junction bases with no gene match: 6. The CDR3 is made up of 15 amino acids. Germline CDR1 is SGHRS and CDR2 is YFSETQ. This chain's CDR3 is CASSRGTGSNYGYTF. The CDR3, as DNA: TGCGCCAGCAGCCGGGGGACAGGGTCAAACTATGGCTACACCTTC. Combining the CDR3 with reference TRBV5-1 and TRBJ1-2 gives the whole variable domain KAGVTQTPRYLIKTRGQQVTLSCSPISGHRSVSWYQQTPGQGLQFLFEYFSETQRNKGNFPGRFSGRQFSNSRSEMNVSTLELGDSALYLCASSRGTGSNYGYTFGSGTRLTVV.

The chain has TRBV25-1 and TRBJ2-3; 12 bases align to TRBD2. Trimming at V came to 2 bases and at J to 3 bases, leaving 9 bases not matched to a gene. CDR1 is MGHDK, CDR2 SYGVNS, per germline. The CDR3 runs to 18 residues. The CDR3 DNA sequence: TGTGCCAGCAGTGAAGGCAGGACTAGCGGGAAAGGGACAGATACGCAGTATTTT. This codes for CASSEGRTSGKGTDTQYF.

The V gene is TRBV28, the J gene TRBJ1-5, with D possibly being TRBD1 (5 bases). Deletions cut 1 base from V and 4 bases from J, with 23 bases between. The germline gives CDR1 MDHEN, CDR2 SYDVKM. The CDR3 totals 19 residues. CDR3 residues: CASSLLVLGGDGGNQPQHF. CDR3 DNA: TGTGCCAGCAGTTTATTGGTTCTGGGGGGGGACGGAGGGAATCAGCCCCAGCATTTT.

This chain joins TRBV7-6 and TRBJ2-3, with a possible D match to TRBD2 (6 bases). Germline V lookup: CDR1 SGHVS, CDR2 FNYEAQ. This CDR3 contains 17 residues. V gave up 0 bases and J gave up 0 bases, with 13 bases separating them. CDR3 sequence: CASSLAPVGTSTDTQYF. Here the CDR3 DNA reads TGTGCCAGCAGCTTAGCTCCGGTGGGGACTAGCACAGATACGCAGTATTTT.

CDR3 DNA: TGTGCCAGCAGCGACAGTGGTGACGAGCAGTACTTC. It is translated as CASSDSGDEQYF. The chain couples TRBV6-2 or TRBV6-3 to TRBJ2-7, with TRBD1 as a possible D gene (5 bases). This CDR3 has 12 amino acids. The V end lost 6 bases, the J end lost 5 bases, and 11 bases lay between the germline ends. Germline V lookup: CDR1 MNHEY, CDR2 SVGEGT.

The CDR3 DNA is TGTGCCAGCAGCTTAGGAACGAAGGAGGAGCAGTACTTC. Its protein is CASSLGTKEEQYF. The gene calls are TRBV11-2 and TRBJ2-7, with D uncertain. Germline values: CDR1 SGHAT, CDR2 FQNNGV. This CDR3 region has 13 residues. The ends were cut back, 1 base at V and 7 bases at J, with 11 bases in the middle.

The chain has TRBV2 and TRBJ2-3; 14 positions agree with TRBD2. In germline, CDR1 is SNHLY, CDR2 FYNNEI. Unmatched junction bases numbered 8, after V lost 7 bases and J lost 5 bases. The CDR3 contains 16 residues. CDR3 protein: CASNIGLAGGLDTQYF. The DNA of the CDR3 is TGTGCCAGCAATATCGGACTAGCGGGAGGTTTAGATACGCAGTATTTT.

This sequence joins TRBV3-1 (or the pseudogene TRBV3-2) and TRBJ2-2, with 10 positions matching TRBD2. Germline V gene lookup returns CDR1 LGHDT and CDR2 YNNKEL (reference sequence). The CDR3 sequence is 18 residues long. Germline trimming cut 4 bases from V and 0 bases from J; bases unmatched to any gene: 8. Written as DNA, the CDR3 is TGTGCCAGCAGCCGCGGGCTAGCGGGAGATTCGAACACCGGGGAGCTGTTTTTT. Protein product: CASSRGLAGDSNTGELFF.

The chain joins TRBV5-4 to TRBJ2-3; TRBD2 aligns across 7 bases. This CDR3 contains 16 residues. Germline trimming cut 0 bases from V and 1 base from J; bases unmatched to any gene: 5. CDR1 is SGHNT and CDR2 is YYREEE in the germline V gene (reference sequence). The CDR3 sequence is CASSLASGGGTDTQYF. CDR3 DNA sequence: TGTGCCAGCAGCTTGGCGTCGGGGGGAGGCACAGATACGCAGTATTTT.

This chain joins TRBV9 and TRBJ2-1, with TRBD2 identical over 8 bases. Trimming took 5 bases from V and 6 from J; bases not matched to a gene: 10. The length of the CDR3 is 15 residues. CDR1 is SGDLS, CDR2 YYNGEE, per germline. CDR3 DNA: TGTGCCAGCAGTCCGGGGAGCGGGAGCTTCAATGAGCAGTTCTTC. Translated: CASSPGSGSFNEQFF.

In DNA, the CDR3 is TGTGCCAGCTCACCACCGAAGGCAAGCGGGAGATACACAGATACGCAGTATTTT. Translation: CASSPPKASGRYTDTQYF. This chain connects TRBV18 to TRBJ2-3, with 8 positions matching TRBD2. CDR3 length equals 18 residues. Germline CDR1 and CDR2: KGHSH and LQKENI. The V gene end was trimmed by 0 bases and the J gene end by 2 bases; junction bases not matched to a gene: 10.

The rearrangement uses TRBV18 and TRBJ2-2, with TRBD1 matching 8 bases. The CDR3 contains 16 residues. The V and J ends lost 2 bases and 6 bases, in that order; junction bases with no gene match: 8. Looked up from germline, CDR1 is KGHSH and CDR2 is LQKENI. The CDR3 DNA is TGTGCCAGCTCACCAATAGGACAGGGAGGATCCGGGGAGCTGTTTTTT. Its protein is CASSPIGQGGSGELFF.

The chain joins TRBV7-2 to TRBJ1-2; 9 positions match TRBD1. The J segment lost 4 bases and the V segment lost 5 bases, leaving 5 bases of the junction unmatched. The CDR3 runs 14 residues. Germline values: CDR1 SGHTA, CDR2 FQGNSA. The CDR3 DNA follows: TGTGCCAGCAGCCCTCGGACAGGGGTCTATGGCTACACCTTC. Encoded protein: CASSPRTGVYGYTF.

V and J are TRBV4-2 and TRBJ1-3, with D unclear. Germline loops: CDR1 LGHNA, CDR2 YNFKEQ. Trimming shortened V by 1 base and J by 7 bases, and 11 bases separated the two germline ends. The CDR3 extends over 14 amino acids. As DNA, the CDR3 is TGTGCCAGCAGCCAAGCGGAAGTCAGGAACACCATATATTTT. This translates into CASSQAEVRNTIYF.

The rearrangement uses TRBV5-6 and TRBJ2-3, with TRBD2 matching 12 bases. The CDR3 is made up of 14 amino acids. The junction had 5 bases not matched to a gene; V was cut back by 4 bases and J by 8 bases. Germline-derived CDR1 and CDR2 are SGHDT and YYEEEE. CDR3 in DNA: TGTGCCAGCAGCCGACTAGCGGGAGTAGGTACGCAGTATTTT. Its translation is CASSRLAGVGTQYF.

The chain uses TRBV6-6 and TRBJ1-3, with D possibly being TRBD1 (6 bases). There are 14 residues in the CDR3. Trimming cost V 2 bases and J 7 bases, with 12 bases left between them. Germline loops: CDR1 MNHNY, CDR2 SVGAGI (reference sequence). CDR3: CASSYGGRRNTIYF. The DNA for the CDR3 is TGTGCCAGCAGTTACGGGGGCCGCCGGAACACCATATATTTT.

The gene calls are TRBV10-2 and TRBJ2-5; 9 nucleotides match TRBD2. This CDR3 spans 14 amino acids. Germline CDR1 reads WSHSY; CDR2 reads SAAADI. The trim removed 6 bases at V and 1 base at J, leaving 3 bases unmatched. CDR3 nucleotides: TGCGCCAGCAGCCTAGCGGGGTCCCAAGAGACCCAGTACTTC. It is translated as CASSLAGSQETQYF.

CDR3: CASSLVPGNGYTF. The CDR3 DNA reads as TGTGCCAGCAGCTTAGTACCAGGGAATGGCTACACCTTC. The chain combines TRBV7-3 with TRBJ1-2; the D gene is possibly TRBD1 (5 bases). Germline assignment: CDR1 SGHTA and CDR2 FQGTGA. The length of the CDR3 is 13 residues. V was pared by 2 bases and J by 6 bases, with 10 bases between.

The chain has TRBV4-2 and TRBJ2-7; unclear D gene. The CDR3 sequence is 16 residues long. The germline V gene has CDR1 LGHNA and CDR2 YNFKEQ. V lost 0 bases to trimming and J lost 0 bases, with 12 bases between them. In DNA, the CDR3 is TGTGCCAGCAGCCAAGATCCAAACTGGAGCTCCTACGAGCAGTACTTC. Translation gives CASSQDPNWSSYEQYF.

J is TRBJ2-3 and V is TRBV19; 10 bases fit TRBD2. Germline V lookup: CDR1 LNHDA, CDR2 SQIVND (reference sequence). CDR3 length: 16 amino acids. With 3 bases clipped from V and 2 bases from J, the junction kept 5 bases outside the gene matches. The CDR3 region is CASSMGTSDYTDTQYF. The CDR3 DNA is TGTGCCAGTAGTATGGGGACTAGCGACTACACAGATACGCAGTATTTT.

The V gene is TRBV11-2, the J gene TRBJ1-1, with TRBD1 as a possible D gene (6 bases). The V and J ends lost 7 bases and 2 bases respectively, with 14 bases between them. From germline, CDR1 is SGHAT and CDR2 FQNNGV. The CDR3 has 14 amino acids. The CDR3 region has the DNA TGTGCCAGCAAAATGGACAGTCTAAACACTGAAGCTTTCTTT. It codes for CASKMDSLNTEAFF.

The CDR3 sequence: CASSSPEEGFDTEAFF. The CDR3 nucleotides are TGTGCCAGCAGCTCCCCCGAGGAGGGGTTTGACACTGAAGCTTTCTTT. The V call is TRBV9, the J call TRBJ1-1; a weak D match, TRBD1 (5 bases). Germline CDR1 SGDLS, CDR2 YYNGEE. The CDR3 runs 16 residues. Trimming cost V 4 bases and J 3 bases, with 19 bases left between them.

V gene TRBV5-1 combines with J gene TRBJ2-5; D ambiguous. CDR1 and CDR2 from the germline V gene are SGHRS and YFSETQ. The V and J ends lost 0 bases and 3 bases respectively, with 12 bases between them. This CDR3 is built from 15 residues. The DNA of the CDR3 is TGCGCCAGCAGCTTGGCCGAAGCGTTCAAAGAGACCCAGTACTTC. Translating gives CASSLAEAFKETQYF.

The CDR3 reads CASSYTLKGVEYEQYF. The DNA for the CDR3 is TGTGCCAGCAGTTACACTCTAAAGGGAGTAGAGTACGAGCAGTACTTC. The chain couples TRBV6-5 to TRBJ2-7, with D tentatively TRBD2 (5 bases). The germline CDR1 and CDR2 sequences are MNHEY and SVGAGI. With 2 bases removed from V and 4 bases from J, the gap between germline ends came to 18 bases. The CDR3 is 16 residues long.

The rearrangement links TRBV6-2 or TRBV6-3 to TRBJ2-7; TRBD2 agrees at 10 bases. Per germline, CDR1 MNHEY and CDR2 SVGEGT. The CDR3 extends over 16 amino acids. The J segment lost 5 bases and the V segment lost 0 bases, leaving 7 bases of the junction unmatched. CDR3 in amino acids: CASSYSILAGSHEQYF. In DNA, the CDR3 is TGTGCCAGCAGTTACTCGATACTAGCGGGATCCCACGAGCAGTACTTC.

This clone was seen just once. The V and J genes are TRBV28 and TRBJ1-2, with D possibly being TRBD1 (5 bases). This CDR3 region has 13 residues. The V and J ends lost 3 bases and 4 bases respectively, with 9 bases between them. CDR1 is MDHEN and CDR2 is SYDVKM in the germline V gene. CDR3 protein: CASSFRGGYGYTF. As DNA, the CDR3 is TGTGCCAGCAGTTTTAGGGGTGGCTATGGCTACACCTTC.

The rearrangement links TRBV6-2 or TRBV6-3 to TRBJ2-7, with 13 bases that match TRBD2. Germline loops: CDR1 MNHEY, CDR2 SVGEGT. The J segment lost 4 bases and the V segment lost 0 bases, leaving 9 bases of the junction unmatched. This CDR3 spans 18 amino acids. CDR3 in DNA: TGTGCCAGCAGTTACTCCCTAAAACGGACTAGCGGGAGTTACGAGCAGTACTTC. This translates into CASSYSLKRTSGSYEQYF.

The CDR3 coding sequence is TGTGCCAGCAGTTACCGGGACAGCTCTGGAAACACCATATATTTT. Its translation is CASSYRDSSGNTIYF. The J gene is TRBJ1-3, the V gene TRBV6-5, with 7 bases fitting TRBD1. The CDR3 loop spans 15 amino acids. V lost 2 bases and J lost 0; bases outside the gene matches: 1. The germline V gene encodes CDR1 MNHEY and CDR2 SVGAGI.

The chain employs TRBV6-5 and TRBJ1-3, with D unclear. Trimming shortened V by 2 bases and J by 3 bases, and 8 bases separated the two germline ends. The germline CDR1 and CDR2 sequences are MNHEY and SVGAGI. The CDR3 length is 14 residues. DNA for the CDR3: TGTGCCAGCAGTTACGTGAGCGGTGGAAACACCATATATTTT. It specifies CASSYVSGGNTIYF.

The V and J genes are TRBV4-3 and TRBJ2-5, with 10 bases fitting TRBD2. V lost 0 bases, J lost 5 bases, and 6 bases stayed unmatched. The CDR3 has 16 residues. Germline lookup yields CDR1 LGHNA and CDR2 YSLEER. Here the CDR3 reads CASSQEAGGPGETQYF. As DNA, the CDR3 is TGCGCCAGCAGCCAAGAAGCGGGAGGGCCTGGGGAGACCCAGTACTTC.

The chain is built from TRBV5-6 and TRBJ2-1; 8 positions agree with TRBD1. The trim removed 0 bases at V and 7 bases at J, leaving 3 bases unmatched. Germline CDR1 SGHDT, CDR2 YYEEEE. This CDR3 has 14 residues. This chain's CDR3 is CASSLDYRGNEQFF. As DNA, the CDR3 is TGTGCCAGCAGCTTGGATTACAGGGGGAATGAGCAGTTCTTC.